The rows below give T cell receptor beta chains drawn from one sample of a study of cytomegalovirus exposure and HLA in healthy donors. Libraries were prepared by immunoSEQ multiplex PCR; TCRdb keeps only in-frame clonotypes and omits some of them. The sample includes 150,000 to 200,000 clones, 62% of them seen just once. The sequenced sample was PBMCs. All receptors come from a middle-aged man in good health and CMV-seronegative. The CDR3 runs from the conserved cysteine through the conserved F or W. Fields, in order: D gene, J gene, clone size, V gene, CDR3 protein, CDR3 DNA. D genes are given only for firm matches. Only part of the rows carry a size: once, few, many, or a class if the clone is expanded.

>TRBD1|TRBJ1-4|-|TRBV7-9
CASCPGGAQNEKLFF
TGTGCCAGCTGCCCAGGGGGCGCCCAGAATGAAAAACTGTTTTTT
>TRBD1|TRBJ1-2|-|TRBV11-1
CASSPRQGAIYGYTF
TGTGCCAGCAGCCCACGGCAGGGGGCCATCTATGGCTACACCTTC
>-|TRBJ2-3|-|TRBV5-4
CASSLALRGSTDTQYF
TGTGCCAGCAGCTTGGCCTTGCGGGGCAGCACAGATACGCAGTATTTT
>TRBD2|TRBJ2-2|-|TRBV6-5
CASSDRGDTGELFF
TGTGCCAGCAGTGACCGGGGGGACACCGGGGAGCTGTTTTTT
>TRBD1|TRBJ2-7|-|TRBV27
CASSLRQGSYEQYF
TGTGCCAGCAGCTTGAGACAGGGATCCTACGAGCAGTACTTC
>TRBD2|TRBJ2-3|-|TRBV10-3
CAISEVAGGLADTQYF
TGTGCCATCAGTGAGGTAGCGGGGGGCCTGGCAGATACGCAGTATTTT
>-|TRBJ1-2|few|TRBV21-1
CASHQRDYGYTF
TGTGCCAGCCACCAGCGGGACTATGGCTACACCTTC
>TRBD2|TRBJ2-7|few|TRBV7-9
CASQRPPGLAGFDEQYF
TGTGCCAGCCAAAGGCCCCCCGGACTAGCGGGTTTCGACGAGCAGTACTTC
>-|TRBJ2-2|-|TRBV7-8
CASSLEIARAQSGELFF
TGTGCCAGCAGCTTAGAAATAGCGAGGGCGCAGTCCGGGGAGCTGTTTTTT
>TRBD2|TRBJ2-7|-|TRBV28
CATSLADSYEQYF
TGTGCCACTTCCCTAGCGGACTCCTACGAGCAGTACTTC
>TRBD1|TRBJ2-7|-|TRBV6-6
CASGTGERGYF
TGTGCCAGCGGGACAGGGGAGCGTGGGTACTTC
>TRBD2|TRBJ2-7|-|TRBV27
CASSLGGGAYEQYF
TGTGCCAGCAGTTTGGGTGGGGGGGCCTACGAGCAGTACTTC
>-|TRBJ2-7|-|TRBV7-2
CASSFPPYEQYF
TGTGCCAGCAGCTTTCCCCCATACGAGCAGTACTTC
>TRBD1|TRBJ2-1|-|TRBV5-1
CASSSWTGSYNEQFF
TGCGCCAGCAGCTCCTGGACAGGTTCGTACAATGAGCAGTTCTTC
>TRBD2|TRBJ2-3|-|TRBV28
CASSWGEGPDGLTRRTDTQYF
TGTGCCAGCAGTTGGGGGGAGGGCCCCGATGGGCTCACACGCCGAACAGATACGCAGTATTTT
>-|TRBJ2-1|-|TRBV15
CATSRGTGYNEQFF
TGTGCCACCAGCCGGGGGACGGGCTACAATGAGCAGTTCTTC
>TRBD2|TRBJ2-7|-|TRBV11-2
CASSAPRTSGRSYEQYF
TGTGCCAGCAGCGCCCCCCGGACTAGCGGCCGCTCCTACGAGCAGTACTTC
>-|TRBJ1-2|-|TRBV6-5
CASSSPGAGDYGYTF
TGTGCCAGCAGTTCCCCCGGGGCAGGGGACTATGGCTACACCTTC
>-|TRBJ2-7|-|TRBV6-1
CASSGGDVYEQYF
TGTGCCAGCAGTGGGGGGGACGTCTACGAGCAGTACTTC
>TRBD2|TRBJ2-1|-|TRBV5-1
CASSPIAGVRNEQFF
TGCGCCAGCAGCCCGATAGCGGGAGTGAGGAATGAGCAGTTCTTC
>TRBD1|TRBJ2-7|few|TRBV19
CASSKGDRGYEQYF
TGTGCCAGTAGTAAGGGCGACAGGGGGTACGAGCAGTACTTC
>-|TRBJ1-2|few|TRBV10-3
CAISAGDTHYGYTF
TGTGCCATCAGTGCCGGGGACACCCACTATGGCTACACCTTC
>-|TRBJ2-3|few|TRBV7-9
CASSLTASGYMDTQYF
TGTGCCAGCAGCTTAACAGCATCAGGGTACATGGATACGCAGTATTTT
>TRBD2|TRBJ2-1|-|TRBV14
CASSQGSWRTSGRNEQFF
TGTGCCAGCAGCCAAGGTTCCTGGAGGACTAGCGGGAGAAATGAGCAGTTCTTC
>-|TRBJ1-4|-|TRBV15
CATESGPSGLRNEKLFF
TGTGCCACCGAGAGTGGGCCCTCAGGCCTACGGAATGAAAAACTGTTTTTT
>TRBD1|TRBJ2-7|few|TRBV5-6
CASSLASDRGDYGYEQYF
TGTGCCAGCAGCCTTGCCTCGGACAGGGGGGATTATGGCTACGAGCAGTACTTC
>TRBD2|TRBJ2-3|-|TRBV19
CASSIGTSGYSTDTQYF
TGTGCCAGTAGTATAGGGACTAGCGGCTATAGCACAGATACGCAGTATTTT
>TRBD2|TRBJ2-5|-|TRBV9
CASSVGRTRLETQYF
TGTGCCAGCAGCGTAGGGAGGACTAGGCTGGAGACCCAGTACTTC
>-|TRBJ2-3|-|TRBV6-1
CASSHRLFTDTQYF
TGTGCCAGCAGTCATAGACTCTTCACAGATACGCAGTATTTT
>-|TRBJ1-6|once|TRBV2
CASKEDGGNSPLHF
TGTGCCAGCAAAGAAGACGGCGGGAATTCACCCCTCCACTTT
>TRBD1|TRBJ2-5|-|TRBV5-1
CASSFTGALETQYF
TGCGCCAGCAGCTTCACAGGGGCGCTGGAGACCCAGTACTTC
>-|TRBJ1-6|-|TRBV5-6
CASSLGEVTVNSPLHF
TGTGCCAGCAGCTTGGGGGAGGTGACCGTGAATTCACCCCTCCACTTT
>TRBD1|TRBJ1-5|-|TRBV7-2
CASSPGQGARQPQHF
TGTGCCAGCAGCCCCGGACAGGGGGCACGGCAGCCCCAGCATTTT
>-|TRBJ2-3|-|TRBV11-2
CASSLDFGLQYF
TGTGCCAGCAGCTTAGATTTTGGACTGCAGTATTTT
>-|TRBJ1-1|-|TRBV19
CASSPLLGGGTEAFF
TGTGCCAGTAGTCCCCTTTTAGGCGGCGGGACTGAAGCTTTCTTT
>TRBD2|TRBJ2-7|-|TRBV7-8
CASSPDGGVPYEQYF
TGTGCCAGCAGCCCCGATGGGGGGGTACCCTACGAGCAGTACTTC
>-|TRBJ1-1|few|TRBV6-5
CASRPGQNTEAFF
TGTGCCAGCAGGCCGGGACAGAACACTGAAGCTTTCTTT
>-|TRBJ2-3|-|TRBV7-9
CASTEGGTDTQYF
TGTGCCAGCACGGAGGGCGGCACAGATACGCAGTATTTT
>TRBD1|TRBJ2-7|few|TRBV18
CASSRGQDYEQYF
TGTGCCAGCTCACGGGGACAGGACTACGAGCAGTACTTC